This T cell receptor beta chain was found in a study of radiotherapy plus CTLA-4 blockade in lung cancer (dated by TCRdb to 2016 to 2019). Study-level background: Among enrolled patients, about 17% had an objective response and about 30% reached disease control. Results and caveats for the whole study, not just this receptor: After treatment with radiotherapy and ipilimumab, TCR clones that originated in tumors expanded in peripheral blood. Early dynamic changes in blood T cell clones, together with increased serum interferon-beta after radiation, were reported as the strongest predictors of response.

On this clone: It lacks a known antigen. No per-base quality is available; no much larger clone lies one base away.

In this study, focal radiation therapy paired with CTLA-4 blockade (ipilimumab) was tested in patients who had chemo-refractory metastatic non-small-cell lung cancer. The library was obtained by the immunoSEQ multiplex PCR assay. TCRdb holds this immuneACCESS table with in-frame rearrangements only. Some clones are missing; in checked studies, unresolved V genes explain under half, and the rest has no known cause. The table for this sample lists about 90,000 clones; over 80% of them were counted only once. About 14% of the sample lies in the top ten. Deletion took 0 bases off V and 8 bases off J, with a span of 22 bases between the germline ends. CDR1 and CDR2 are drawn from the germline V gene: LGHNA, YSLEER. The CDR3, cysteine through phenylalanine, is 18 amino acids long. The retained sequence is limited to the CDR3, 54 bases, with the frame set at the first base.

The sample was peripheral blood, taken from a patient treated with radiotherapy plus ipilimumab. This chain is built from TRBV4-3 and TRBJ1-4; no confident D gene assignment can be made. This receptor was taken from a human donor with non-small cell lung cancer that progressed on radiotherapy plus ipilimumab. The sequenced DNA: TGCGCCAGCAGCCAAGATTTTTTAGTTGCGGGGAAGAGCGAAAAACTGTTTTTT. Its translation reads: CASSQDFLVAGKSEKLFF.